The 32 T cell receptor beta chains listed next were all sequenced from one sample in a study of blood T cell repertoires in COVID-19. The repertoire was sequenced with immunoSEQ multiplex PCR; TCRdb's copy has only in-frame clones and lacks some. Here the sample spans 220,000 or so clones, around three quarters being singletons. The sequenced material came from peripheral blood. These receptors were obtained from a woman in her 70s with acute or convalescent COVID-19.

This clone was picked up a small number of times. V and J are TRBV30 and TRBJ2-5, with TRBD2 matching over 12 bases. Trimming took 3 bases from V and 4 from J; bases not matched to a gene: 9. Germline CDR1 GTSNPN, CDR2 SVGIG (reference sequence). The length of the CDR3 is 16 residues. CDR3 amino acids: CAWSDQLAGGRETQYF. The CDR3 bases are TGTGCCTGGAGCGACCAACTAGCGGGAGGTCGAGAGACCCAGTACTTC.

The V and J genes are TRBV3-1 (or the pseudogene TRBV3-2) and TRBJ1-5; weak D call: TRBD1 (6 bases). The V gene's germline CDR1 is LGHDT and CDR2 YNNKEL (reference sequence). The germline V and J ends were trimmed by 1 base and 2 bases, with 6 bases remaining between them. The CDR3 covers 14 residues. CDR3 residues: CASSQGTGNQPQHF. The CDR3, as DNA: TGTGCCAGCAGCCAAGGGACAGGCAATCAGCCCCAGCATTTT.

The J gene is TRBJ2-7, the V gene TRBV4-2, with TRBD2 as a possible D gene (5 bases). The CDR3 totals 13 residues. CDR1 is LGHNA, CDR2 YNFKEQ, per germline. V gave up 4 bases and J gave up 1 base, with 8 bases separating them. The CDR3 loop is CASSRGLSYEQYF. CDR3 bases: TGTGCCAGCAGCCGTGGACTGTCCTACGAGCAGTACTTC.

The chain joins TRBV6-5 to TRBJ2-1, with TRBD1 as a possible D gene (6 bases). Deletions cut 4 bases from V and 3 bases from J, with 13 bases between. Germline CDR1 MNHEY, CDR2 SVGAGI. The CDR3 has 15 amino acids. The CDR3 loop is CASSSLKGGYNEQFF. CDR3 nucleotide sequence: TGTGCCAGCAGTTCCTTAAAAGGGGGCTACAATGAGCAGTTCTTC.

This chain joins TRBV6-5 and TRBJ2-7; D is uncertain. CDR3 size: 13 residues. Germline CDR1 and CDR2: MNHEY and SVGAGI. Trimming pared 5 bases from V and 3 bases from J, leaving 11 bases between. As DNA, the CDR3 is TGTGCCAGCAGTCCCCGCCGGTTCTACGAGCAGTACTTC. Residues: CASSPRRFYEQYF.

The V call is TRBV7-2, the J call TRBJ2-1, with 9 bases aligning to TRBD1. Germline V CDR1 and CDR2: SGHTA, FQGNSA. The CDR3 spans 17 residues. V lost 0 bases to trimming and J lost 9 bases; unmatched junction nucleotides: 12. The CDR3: CASSLAPPTGGIGEQFF. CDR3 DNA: TGTGCCAGCAGCTTAGCTCCCCCGACAGGGGGGATTGGTGAGCAGTTCTTC.

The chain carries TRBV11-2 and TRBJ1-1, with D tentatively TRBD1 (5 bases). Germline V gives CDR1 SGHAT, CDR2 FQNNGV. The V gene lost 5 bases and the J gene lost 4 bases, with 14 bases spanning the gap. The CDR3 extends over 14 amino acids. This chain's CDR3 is CASSRSRGSTEAFF. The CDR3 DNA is TGTGCCAGCAGCCGGTCGCGGGGGAGCACTGAAGCTTTCTTT.

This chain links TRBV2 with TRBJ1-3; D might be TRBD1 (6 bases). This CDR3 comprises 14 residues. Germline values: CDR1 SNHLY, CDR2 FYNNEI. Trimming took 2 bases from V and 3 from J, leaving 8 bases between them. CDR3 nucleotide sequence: TGTGCCAGCAGTGAAACCAGGGGTGGAAACACCATATATTTT. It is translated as CASSETRGGNTIYF. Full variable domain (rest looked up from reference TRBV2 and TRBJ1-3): EPEVTQTPSHQVTQMGQEVILRCVPISNHLYFYWYRQILGQKVEFLVSFYNNEISEKSEIFDDQFSVERPDGSNFTLKIRSTKLEDSAMYFCASSETRGGNTIYFGEGSWLTVV.

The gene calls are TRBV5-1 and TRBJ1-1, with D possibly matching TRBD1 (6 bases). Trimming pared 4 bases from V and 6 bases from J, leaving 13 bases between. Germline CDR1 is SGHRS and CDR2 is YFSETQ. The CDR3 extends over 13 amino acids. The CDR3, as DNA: TGCGCCAGCAGCGCCACAGGGATGCCTGAAGCTTTCTTT. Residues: CASSATGMPEAFF. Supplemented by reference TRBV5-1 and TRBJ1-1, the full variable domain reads KAGVTQTPRYLIKTRGQQVTLSCSPISGHRSVSWYQQTPGQGLQFLFEYFSETQRNKGNFPGRFSGRQFSNSRSEMNVSTLELGDSALYLCASSATGMPEAFFGQGTRLTVV.

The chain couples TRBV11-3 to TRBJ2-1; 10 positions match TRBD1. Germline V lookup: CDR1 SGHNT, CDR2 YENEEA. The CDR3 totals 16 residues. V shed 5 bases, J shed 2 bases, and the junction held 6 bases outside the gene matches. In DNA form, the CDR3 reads TGTGCCAGCAGCCCCCGGGACAGGGGTCCCTACAATGAGCAGTTCTTC. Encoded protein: CASSPRDRGPYNEQFF.

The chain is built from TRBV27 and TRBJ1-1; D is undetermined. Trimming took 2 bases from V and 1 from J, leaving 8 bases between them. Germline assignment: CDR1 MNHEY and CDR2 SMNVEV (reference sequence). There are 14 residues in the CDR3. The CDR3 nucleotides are TGTGCCAGCAGTTTAAGAGGAGCGAACACTGAAGCTTTCTTT. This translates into CASSLRGANTEAFF.

CDR3 DNA: TGTGCCAGCACCGGAGTGGATGAGCAGTTCTTC. It yields the protein CASTGVDEQFF. The gene calls are TRBV28 and TRBJ2-1; unclear D gene. The V gene's germline CDR1 is MDHEN and CDR2 SYDVKM. CDR3 length equals 11 residues. Deletions cut 7 bases from V and 8 bases from J, with 9 bases between.

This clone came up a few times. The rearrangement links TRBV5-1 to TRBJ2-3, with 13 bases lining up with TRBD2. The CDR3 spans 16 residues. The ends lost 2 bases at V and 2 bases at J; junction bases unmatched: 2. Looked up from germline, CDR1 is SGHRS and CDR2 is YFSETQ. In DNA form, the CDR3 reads TGCGCCAGCAGCTTTGGGACTAGCGGGAACACAGATACGCAGTATTTT. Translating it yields CASSFGTSGNTDTQYF.

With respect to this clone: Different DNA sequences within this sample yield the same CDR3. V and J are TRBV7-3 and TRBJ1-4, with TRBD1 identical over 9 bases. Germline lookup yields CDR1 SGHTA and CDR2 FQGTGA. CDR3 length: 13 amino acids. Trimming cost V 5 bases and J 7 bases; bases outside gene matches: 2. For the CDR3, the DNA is TGTGCCAGCAGCCCGACAGGGGGTGAAAAACTGTTTTTT. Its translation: CASSPTGGEKLFF.

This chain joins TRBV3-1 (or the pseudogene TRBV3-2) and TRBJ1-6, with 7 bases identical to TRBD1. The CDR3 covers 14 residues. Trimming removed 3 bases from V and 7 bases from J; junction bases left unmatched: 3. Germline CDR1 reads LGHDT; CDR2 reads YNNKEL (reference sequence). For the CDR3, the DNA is TGTGCCAGCAGCCACGGGACAGTCAATTCACCCCTCCACTTT. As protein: CASSHGTVNSPLHF.

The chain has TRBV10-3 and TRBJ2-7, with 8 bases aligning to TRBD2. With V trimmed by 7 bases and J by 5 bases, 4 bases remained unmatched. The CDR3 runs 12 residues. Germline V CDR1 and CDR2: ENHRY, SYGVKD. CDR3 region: CAITAGEDEQYF. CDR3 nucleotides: TGTGCCATCACAGCGGGAGAGGACGAGCAGTACTTC.

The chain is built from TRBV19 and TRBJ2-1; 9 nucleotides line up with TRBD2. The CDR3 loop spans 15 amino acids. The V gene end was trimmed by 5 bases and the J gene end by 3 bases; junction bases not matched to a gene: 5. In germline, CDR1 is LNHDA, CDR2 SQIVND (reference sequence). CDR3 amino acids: CASSVRLAVYNEQFF. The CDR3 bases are TGTGCCAGTAGTGTAAGACTAGCGGTCTACAATGAGCAGTTCTTC.

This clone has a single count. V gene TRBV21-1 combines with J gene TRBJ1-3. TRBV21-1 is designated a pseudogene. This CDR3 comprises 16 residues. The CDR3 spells CASSNYQRGSGNTIYF. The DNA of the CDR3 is TGTGCCAGCAGCAATTACCAACGGGGCTCTGGAAACACCATATATTTT.

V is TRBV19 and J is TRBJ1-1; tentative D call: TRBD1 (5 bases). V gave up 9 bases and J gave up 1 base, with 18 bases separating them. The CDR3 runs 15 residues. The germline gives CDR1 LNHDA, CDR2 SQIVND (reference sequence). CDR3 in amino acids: CASLLLGASNTEAFF. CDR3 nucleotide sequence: TGTGCCAGCCTCCTTTTAGGGGCCTCGAACACTGAAGCTTTCTTT.

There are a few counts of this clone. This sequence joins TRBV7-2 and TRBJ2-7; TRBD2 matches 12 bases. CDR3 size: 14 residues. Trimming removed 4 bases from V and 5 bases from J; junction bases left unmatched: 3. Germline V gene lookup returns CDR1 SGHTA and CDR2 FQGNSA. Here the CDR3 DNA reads TGTGCCAGCAGCTCTGGACTAGCGGGACACGAGCAGTACTTC. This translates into CASSSGLAGHEQYF. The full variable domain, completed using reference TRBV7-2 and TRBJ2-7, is GAGVSQSPSNKVTEKGKDVELRCDPISGHTALYWYRQSLGQGLEFLIYFQGNSAPDKSGLPSDRFSAERTGGSVSTLTIQRTQQEDSAVYLCASSSGLAGHEQYFGPGTRLTVT.

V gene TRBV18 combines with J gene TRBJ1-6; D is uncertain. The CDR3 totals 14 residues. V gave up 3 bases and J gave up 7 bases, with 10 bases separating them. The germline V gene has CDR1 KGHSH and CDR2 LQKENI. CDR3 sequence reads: CASSPASRNSPLHF. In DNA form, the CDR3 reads TGTGCCAGCTCACCGGCATCCAGGAATTCACCCCTCCACTTT.

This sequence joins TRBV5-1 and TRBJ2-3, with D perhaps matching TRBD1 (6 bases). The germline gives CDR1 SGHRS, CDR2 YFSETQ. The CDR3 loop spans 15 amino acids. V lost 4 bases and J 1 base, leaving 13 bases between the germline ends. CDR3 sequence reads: CASSVQGLRTDTQYF. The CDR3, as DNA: TGCGCCAGCAGCGTTCAGGGGCTTCGCACAGATACGCAGTATTTT.

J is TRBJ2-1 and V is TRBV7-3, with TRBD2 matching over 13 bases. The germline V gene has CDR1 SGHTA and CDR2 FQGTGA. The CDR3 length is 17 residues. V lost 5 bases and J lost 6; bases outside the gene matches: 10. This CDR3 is CASSQSLTSGRANEQFF. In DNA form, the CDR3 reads TGTGCCAGCAGCCAGAGCTTAACTAGCGGGAGGGCCAATGAGCAGTTCTTC.

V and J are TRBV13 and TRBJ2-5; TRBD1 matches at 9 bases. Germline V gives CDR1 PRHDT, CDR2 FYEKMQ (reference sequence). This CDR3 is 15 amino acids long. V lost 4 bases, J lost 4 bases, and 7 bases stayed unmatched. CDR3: CASSSLGGQGETQYF. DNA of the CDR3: TGTGCCAGCAGCTCACTAGGGGGACAGGGAGAGACCCAGTACTTC.

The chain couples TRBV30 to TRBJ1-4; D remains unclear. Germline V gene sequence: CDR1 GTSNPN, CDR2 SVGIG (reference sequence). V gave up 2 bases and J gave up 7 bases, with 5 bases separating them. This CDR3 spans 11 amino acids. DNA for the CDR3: TGTGCCTGGAGTCTCTTTGAAAAACTGTTTTTT. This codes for CAWSLFEKLFF.

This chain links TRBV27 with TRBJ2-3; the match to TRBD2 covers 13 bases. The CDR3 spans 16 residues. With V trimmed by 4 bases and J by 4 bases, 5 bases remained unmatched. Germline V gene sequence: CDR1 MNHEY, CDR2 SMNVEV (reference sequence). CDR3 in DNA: TGTGCCAGCAGTTACTGGACTAGCGGGAGCGCAGATACGCAGTATTTT. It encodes CASSYWTSGSADTQYF.

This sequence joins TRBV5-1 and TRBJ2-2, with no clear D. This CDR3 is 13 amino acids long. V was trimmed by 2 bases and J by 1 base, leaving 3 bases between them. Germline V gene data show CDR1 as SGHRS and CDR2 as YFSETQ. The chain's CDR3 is CASSFRNTGELFF. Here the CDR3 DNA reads TGCGCCAGCAGCTTCAGGAACACCGGGGAGCTGTTTTTT.

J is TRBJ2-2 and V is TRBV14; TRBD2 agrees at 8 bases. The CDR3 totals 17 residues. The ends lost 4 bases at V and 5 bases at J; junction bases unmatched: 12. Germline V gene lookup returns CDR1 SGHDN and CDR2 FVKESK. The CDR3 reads CASSPSASSGLTGELFF. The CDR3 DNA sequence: TGTGCCAGCAGCCCCTCCGCCTCTAGCGGGCTTACCGGGGAGCTGTTTTTT.

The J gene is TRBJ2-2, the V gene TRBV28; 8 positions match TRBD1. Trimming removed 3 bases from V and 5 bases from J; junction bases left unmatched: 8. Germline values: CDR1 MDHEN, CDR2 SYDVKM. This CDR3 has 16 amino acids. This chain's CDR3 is CASSFLRTGSTGELFF. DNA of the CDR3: TGTGCCAGCAGTTTCCTCCGGACAGGGAGTACCGGGGAGCTGTTTTTT. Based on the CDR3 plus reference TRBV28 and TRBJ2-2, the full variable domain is DVKVTQSSRYLVKRTGEKVFLECVQDMDHENMFWYRQDPGLGLRLIYFSYDVKMKEKGDIPEGYSVSREKKERFSLILESASTNQTSMYLCASSFLRTGSTGELFFGEGSRLTVL.

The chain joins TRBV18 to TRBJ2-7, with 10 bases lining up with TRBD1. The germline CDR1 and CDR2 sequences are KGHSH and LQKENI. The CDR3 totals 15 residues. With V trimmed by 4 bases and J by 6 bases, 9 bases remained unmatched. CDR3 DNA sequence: TGTGCCAGCTCACGACAAGGGACAGGGGAGGGCGAGCAGTACTTC. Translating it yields CASSRQGTGEGEQYF.

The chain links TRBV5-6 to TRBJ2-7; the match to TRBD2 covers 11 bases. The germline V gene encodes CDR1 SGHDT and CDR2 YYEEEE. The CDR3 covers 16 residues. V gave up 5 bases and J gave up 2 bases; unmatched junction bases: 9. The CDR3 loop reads CASSFGTSGRTYEQYF. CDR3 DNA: TGTGCCAGCAGTTTCGGGACTAGCGGACGAACCTACGAGCAGTACTTC.

The CDR3 DNA sequence: TGTGCCAGCAGCTTATCTGCAGGACAGGGGGGCCCCACCTTC. Translating gives CASSLSAGQGGPTF. The genes are TRBV7-2 and TRBJ1-2, with 10 bases matching TRBD1. The V segment lost 2 bases and the J segment 13 bases; nucleotides outside the gene matches: 10. CDR1 and CDR2 (germline): SGHTA, FQGNSA. This CDR3 region has 14 residues.